A selection of T cell receptor beta chains follows, all from one sample in a study of T cells in Graves' hyperthyroidism and ophthalmopathy. TCRdb ran MiXCR on the multiplex PCR reads and lists one entry per CDR3 protein. This table has some 650,000 distinct CDR3 sequences, about a sixth appearing once. The source material was blood. Every receptor here comes from a woman between 40 and 55 years old with Graves' ophthalmopathy. Each CDR3 is given with its conserved first and last residue. D genes are given only for firm matches. Rows give clone size only sometimes, using once, few, many, or a class for an expanded clone.

>TRBV19|TRBD2|TRBJ2-1|-
TGTGCCAGTAGTCCTAACGGGGCGGGGGGGTACGATGAGCAGTTCTTC
CASSPNGAGGYDEQFF
>TRBV7-3|-|TRBJ2-3|many
TGTGCCAGCAGTTCGGGGGTTGGCTCAGATACGCAGTATTTT
CASSSGVGSDTQYF
>TRBV7-9|-|TRBJ2-5|-
TGTGCCAGCAGCTTAGCGTGGGGGATGGAGACCCAGTACTTC
CASSLAWGMETQYF
>TRBV20-1|-|TRBJ1-2|many
TGCAGTGCTAGGGACCTAGCTGGCTACACCTTC
CSARDLAGYTF
>TRBV2|-|TRBJ1-4|few
TGTGCCAGCAGCCAGACCCGTATGGGAAAACTGTTTTTT
CASSQTRMGKLFF
>TRBV10-3|-|TRBJ1-1|-
TGTGCCATCAGTGGGTCGACTTCTGGGGGGGGGCTTAGAACTGAAGCTTTCTTT
CAISGSTSGGGLRTEAFF
>TRBV18|-|TRBJ2-7|-
TGTGCCAGCTCACGGGACAAGGAACCCTACGAGCAGTACTTC
CASSRDKEPYEQYF
>TRBV7-3|TRBD2|TRBJ2-1|-
TGTGCCAGCAGCTTATACCCCCCGGGGGGACTAGCGGGAAATGAGCAGTTCTTC
CASSLYPPGGLAGNEQFF
>TRBV6-2/TRBV6-3|-|TRBJ2-3|-
TGTGCCAGCAGTTATACAGGGCAAAGGAACGCAGATACGCAGTATTTT
CASSYTGQRNADTQYF
>TRBV20-1|TRBD2|TRBJ2-3|-
TGCAGTGCCCCGAATAGCGGGAGATCAGGCACAGATACGCAGTATTTT
CSAPNSGRSGTDTQYF
>TRBV7-6|-|TRBJ2-7|many
TGTGCCAGCAGCCCCCGGCGTTCCTACGAGCAGTACTTC
CASSPRRSYEQYF
>TRBV2|-|TRBJ2-5|many
TGTGCCAGCAGTGCGTTGGTCCGGGGAAGCCAAGAGACCCAGTACTTC
CASSALVRGSQETQYF
>TRBV4-2|-|TRBJ2-5|few
TGTGCCAGCAGCCAAGATAAGTCAACAGGAGAGACCCAGTACTTC
CASSQDKSTGETQYF
>TRBV28|-|TRBJ1-1|many
TGTGCCAGCAGTTCCCTGAGAAGGGCTGAAGCTTTCTTT
CASSSLRRAEAFF
>TRBV6-5|-|TRBJ2-7|-
TGTGCCAGCAGTTACTCCGTGGGGTTCGAGCAGTACTTC
CASSYSVGFEQYF
>TRBV2|TRBD2|TRBJ2-1|once
TGTGCCAGCACCCCGGGACTAGCGGGAGGCTCCTACAATGAGCAGTTCTTC
CASTPGLAGGSYNEQFF
>TRBV6-1|TRBD1|TRBJ1-1|-
TGTGCCAGCAGCCCGGACAGGGGAATTTTGGACACTGAAGCTTTCTTT
CASSPDRGILDTEAFF
>TRBV6-2/TRBV6-3|TRBD1|TRBJ2-2|few
TGTGCCAGCAGTTACTGGACAGGGAACACCGGGGAGCTGTTTTTT
CASSYWTGNTGELFF
>TRBV6-1|TRBD1|TRBJ2-1|-
TGTGCCAGCAGTCTCCCAGGCCAGGGGGACAATGAGCAGTTCTTC
CASSLPGQGDNEQFF
>TRBV29-1|-|TRBJ1-1|-
TGCAGCGTTGCACGGGGAATGAACACTGAAGCTTTCTTT
CSVARGMNTEAFF
>TRBV19|TRBD2|TRBJ2-3|few
TGTGCCAGTACAGCGGGAATCACAGATACGCAGTATTTT
CASTAGITDTQYF
>TRBV3-1|-|TRBJ1-6|many
TGTGCCAGCAGCCAAGATGGATCCTCACCCCTCCACTTT
CASSQDGSSPLHF
>TRBV3-1|-|TRBJ1-1|many
TGTGCCAGCAGCCAAGATGGCCAAGGGAACACTGAAGCTTTCTTT
CASSQDGQGNTEAFF
>TRBV10-1|-|TRBJ1-1|few
TGCGCCAGCAGTGAGTTTGGACCCCGAGAAGCTTTCTTT
CASSEFGPREAFF
>TRBV3-1|-|TRBJ1-3|-
TGTGCCAGCAGCCCCGGCCTCTCTGGAAACACCATATATTTT
CASSPGLSGNTIYF
>TRBV12-3/TRBV12-4|-|TRBJ1-4|few
TGTGCCAGCAGACTACAGGGAATCCCTGAAAAACTGTTTTTT
CASRLQGIPEKLFF
>TRBV15|-|TRBJ2-1|many
TGTGCCACCAGCAGAGATGCCGCGGAGCAGTTCTTC
CATSRDAAEQFF
>TRBV11-2|TRBD1|TRBJ1-2|-
TGTGCCAGCAGCTTGGGGACAGGGGGCCACCTATATGGCTACACCTTC
CASSLGTGGHLYGYTF
>TRBV5-1|-|TRBJ1-1|many
TGCGCCAGCAGCTTGGCCAGGTCGTCGGACACTGAAGCTTTCTTT
CASSLARSSDTEAFF
>TRBV7-2|-|TRBJ2-5|-
TGTGCCAGCAATAACCCCAGCGGTGCGAAAGAGACCCAGTACTTC
CASNNPSGAKETQYF
>TRBV2|-|TRBJ2-5|-
TGTGCCAGCTCGGGGGGCCTAGGGGTGGGGGAGACCCAGTACTTC
CASSGGLGVGETQYF
>TRBV3-1|-|TRBJ1-2|many
TGTGCCAGCAGTCGGGACACGGCTAACTATGGCTACACCTTC
CASSRDTANYGYTF
>TRBV19|-|TRBJ1-5|-
TGTGCCGGTAGTATATATCGGACAGCGAATCAGCCCCAGCATTTT
CAGSIYRTANQPQHF
>TRBV6-1|TRBD1|TRBJ1-5|few
TGTGCCAGCAGTCAGGGGGCTGATAGTCAGCCCCAGCATTTT
CASSQGADSQPQHF
>TRBV6-9|TRBD2|TRBJ2-1|-
TGTGCCAGCAGTTACACCGAGCCGGGAGGGCCAAACAATGGGCAGTTCTTC
CASSYTEPGGPNNGQFF